This TCR beta chain stems from a study of blood T cells in healthy people across ages. Across the whole study: When template switching was applied, about one barcoded beta molecule was captured per two T cells.

Findings and limits, study-wide: Nothing was known about donor CMV status, and this possibly confounded expanded clonotype changes.

It was with a sample-barcoded 5' primer and a J-beta primer mix that a second PCR of roughly 6 to 12 cycles was run. Unique molecular identifiers of 12 random nucleotides labeled each cDNA. One entry per CDR3 protein results from TCRdb running MiXCR on the 5' RACE reads. The sample lists some 880,000 distinct CDR3 sequences, under 40% occurring once. Germline V gene sequence: CDR1 LGHNA, CDR2 YSLEER. This CDR3 spans 17 amino acids. The J segment lost 5 bases and the V segment lost 3 bases, leaving 8 bases of the junction unmatched. The sample holds a few counts of this clonotype. What it recognizes is unknown.

The chain has TRBV4-3 and TRBJ2-3; 13 positions agree with TRBD2. The specimen sequenced was blood. This receptor was obtained from a man aged 18 to 29 in good health. CDR3 in amino acids: CASSHSTSGGARDTQYF. The CDR3 bases are TGCGCCAGCAGCCATTCTACTAGCGGGGGGGCCAGAGATACGCAGTATTTT.